The next 29 T cell receptor beta chains were all read from a single sample in a study of control samples from healthy donors and cancer patients. Sequenced by immunoSEQ multiplex PCR; TCRdb stores in-frame clones only, minus some. This table holds around 59,000 clones, 92% found once. Sequencing input: PBMCs. The receptor source for this set is a man in his forties with colorectal cancer.

The chain uses TRBV3-1 (or the pseudogene TRBV3-2) and TRBJ2-6; D remains ambiguous. This CDR3 has 13 amino acids. Germline lookup yields CDR1 LGHDT and CDR2 YNNKEL (reference sequence). Trimming removed 3 bases at V and 4 bases at J, with 4 bases between. CDR3 sequence: CASSHRGANVLTF. The DNA of the CDR3 is TGTGCCAGCAGCCATAGGGGGGCCAACGTCCTGACTTTC.

This clone came up once. The chain carries TRBV3-1 (or the pseudogene TRBV3-2) and TRBJ1-1; maybe TRBD1 (6 bases). V lost 0 bases, J lost 4 bases, and 12 bases lay in between. The CDR3 loop spans 15 amino acids. The germline CDR1 and CDR2 sequences are LGHDT and YNNKEL (reference sequence). CDR3 coding DNA: TGTGCCAGCAGCCAAGATCCAGGGGCGGGCACTGAAGCTTTCTTT. Its protein product is CASSQDPGAGTEAFF.

J is TRBJ2-1 and V is TRBV11-3, with TRBD2 matching over 7 bases. The CDR3 is 12 amino acids. Trimming at V came to 1 base and at J to 12 bases, leaving 3 bases not matched to a gene. Germline CDR1 and CDR2: SGHNT and YENEEA. In DNA form, the CDR3 reads TGTGCCAGCAGCTTAGTCCGGGGGGTGCAGTTCTTC. Protein product: CASSLVRGVQFF. Looking up the rest from reference TRBV11-3 and TRBJ2-1 gives the full variable domain: EAGVVQSPRYKIIEKKQPVAFWCNPISGHNTLYWYLQNLGQGPELLIRYENEEAVDDSQLPKDRFSAERLKGVDSTLKIQPAELGDSAVYLCASSLVRGVQFFGPGTRLTVL.

The V gene is TRBV18, the J gene TRBJ2-5; no clear D. The CDR3 contains 13 residues. Germline V gene sequence: CDR1 KGHSH, CDR2 LQKENI. Deletions cut 2 bases from V and 4 bases from J, with 8 bases between. CDR3 bases: TGTGCCAGCTCACCAGGGATGGGAGAGACCCAGTACTTC. The encoded protein is CASSPGMGETQYF.

The chain recombines TRBV10-1 with TRBJ2-3; 11 nucleotides line up with TRBD1. CDR3 length equals 16 residues. With V trimmed by 0 bases and J by 3 bases, 2 bases remained unmatched. Germline loops: CDR1 WNHNN, CDR2 SYGVQD (reference sequence). The CDR3 DNA reads TGCGCCAGCAGTGAGTCCGGGGACAGGGGGACAGATACGCAGTATTTT. Its translation is CASSESGDRGTDTQYF.

This clone was observed a single time. The chain couples TRBV5-1 to TRBJ2-5; TRBD1 is a possible D gene (5 bases). The CDR3 covers 13 residues. Germline assignment: CDR1 SGHRS and CDR2 YFSETQ. With 2 bases removed from V and 3 bases from J, the gap between germline ends came to 8 bases. The CDR3 is CASSFKGEETQYF. CDR3 nucleotide sequence: TGCGCCAGCAGCTTCAAAGGGGAAGAGACCCAGTACTTC. The full variable domain, completed using reference TRBV5-1 and TRBJ2-5, is KAGVTQTPRYLIKTRGQQVTLSCSPISGHRSVSWYQQTPGQGLQFLFEYFSETQRNKGNFPGRFSGRQFSNSRSEMNVSTLELGDSALYLCASSFKGEETQYFGPGTRLLVL.

J is TRBJ2-7 and V is TRBV7-2, with TRBD2 matching over 8 bases. V shed 1 base, J shed 7 bases, and the junction held 18 bases outside the gene matches. The length of the CDR3 is 18 residues. Germline loops: CDR1 SGHTA, CDR2 FQGNSA. The DNA of the CDR3 is TGTGCCAGCAGCTTAGGATATGGGTTGAGTAGCGGGGATTTTGAGCAGTACTTC. This translates into CASSLGYGLSSGDFEQYF.

The table lists this clone with a count of one. V usage is TRBV19 and J usage is TRBJ1-2; unclear D gene. CDR3 length equals 12 residues. Germline CDR1 and CDR2: LNHDA and SQIVND (reference sequence). The V gene lost 6 bases and the J gene lost 7 bases, with 12 bases spanning the gap. The CDR3 region is CASSPGAGGYTF. As DNA, the CDR3 is TGTGCCAGTAGCCCGGGAGCGGGTGGCTACACCTTC.

This clone was observed once. This sequence joins TRBV15 and TRBJ2-7; perhaps D is TRBD1 or TRBD2 (5 bases each). Germline V gene sequence: CDR1 LNHNV, CDR2 YYDKDF (reference sequence). V was clipped by 1 base and J by 4 bases, with 11 bases between them. The CDR3 is 14 amino acids. CDR3 sequence: CATSRGGNQYEQYF. The DNA for the CDR3 is TGTGCCACCAGCAGAGGGGGGAACCAGTACGAGCAGTACTTC.

The chain recombines TRBV7-3 with TRBJ2-1; 9 bases fit TRBD2. CDR1 SGHTA and CDR2 FQGTGA come from the germline V gene. The CDR3 spans 14 residues. The junction had 7 bases not matched to a gene; V was cut back by 4 bases and J by 9 bases. The CDR3: CASSWTSARAEQFF. The CDR3 nucleotides read TGTGCCAGCAGCTGGACTAGCGCTCGAGCTGAGCAGTTCTTC.

This clone occurred a few times. The V call is TRBV15, the J call TRBJ1-4, with a tentative D call TRBD1 (6 bases). The CDR3 extends over 15 amino acids. Germline CDR1 reads LNHNV; CDR2 reads YYDKDF (reference sequence). Trimming left V 4 bases short and J 2 bases short, with 11 bases between. CDR3 region: CATSIPGVTNEKLFF. In nucleotides, the CDR3 is TGTGCCACCAGCATACCAGGGGTGACTAATGAAAAACTGTTTTTT.

The CDR3 sequence: CASSYNSLSYEQYF. CDR3 sequence (DNA): TGTGCCAGCAGCTATAACAGTCTCTCCTACGAGCAGTACTTC. V gene TRBV7-3 combines with J gene TRBJ2-7; D is uncertain. V gave up 4 bases and J gave up 0 bases, with 10 bases separating them. Germline values: CDR1 SGHTA, CDR2 FQGTGA. The CDR3 is 14 amino acids.

This sequence joins TRBV25-1 and TRBJ1-2; no definite D call. Germline CDR1 MGHDK, CDR2 SYGVNS. V was clipped by 2 bases and J by 3 bases, with 4 bases between them. This CDR3 is 12 amino acids long. CDR3 DNA sequence: TGTGCCAGCAGTGAAACCGACTATGGCTACACCTTC. As protein: CASSETDYGYTF.

The V call is TRBV19, the J call TRBJ2-7; D is possibly TRBD1 (5 bases). Deletions cut 1 base from V and 3 bases from J, with 16 bases between. CDR1 and CDR2 (germline): LNHDA, SQIVND (reference sequence). The CDR3 has 16 residues. The CDR3 bases are TGTGCCAGTAGTATAGCTACGATTAAGGGGAACTACGAGCAGTACTTC. This translates into CASSIATIKGNYEQYF.

CDR3 nucleotide sequence: TGTGCCAGCAGTCCCCTCTATTCCTACGAGCAGTACTTC. Encoded protein: CASSPLYSYEQYF. This chain links TRBV6-5 with TRBJ2-7; D ambiguous. V was pared by 5 bases and J by 1 base, with 9 bases between. Germline V lookup: CDR1 MNHEY, CDR2 SVGAGI. The CDR3 extends over 13 amino acids.

This chain uses TRBV5-8 with TRBJ1-3, with D hard to call. The germline V and J ends were trimmed by 4 bases and 1 base, with 12 bases remaining between them. The CDR3 has 15 amino acids. Germline V gene sequence: CDR1 SGHTS, CDR2 YDEGEE. The CDR3 loop is CASSRGSQSGNTIYF. The CDR3 coding sequence is TGTGCCAGCAGCCGAGGATCTCAGTCTGGAAACACCATATATTTT. The full variable domain, in which reference TRBV5-8 and TRBJ1-3 provide the parts outside the CDR3, is EAGVTQSPTHLIKTRGQQATLRCSPISGHTSVYWYQQALGLGLQFLLWYDEGEERNRGNFPPRFSGRQFPNYSSELNVNALELEDSALYLCASSRGSQSGNTIYFGEGSWLTVV.

The gene calls are TRBV29-1 and TRBJ2-6; D unclear. Germline values: CDR1 SQVTM, CDR2 ANQGSEA. The CDR3 has 14 amino acids. Trimming removed 6 bases from V and 0 bases from J, with 9 bases in between. The CDR3 nucleotides are TGCAGCGTGGCTGGGTCCTCTGGGGCCAACGTCCTGACTTTC. Protein: CSVAGSSGANVLTF.

This clone occurred once. This sequence joins TRBV2 and TRBJ1-5; no reliable D call. The V end was cut by 4 bases, the J end by 7 bases, with 11 bases between. Per the germline V gene, CDR1 is SNHLY and CDR2 is FYNNEI. CDR3 length: 13 residues. The CDR3 DNA is TGTGCCAGCAGTGTTAACTCGGAACAGCCCCAGCATTTT. It codes for CASSVNSEQPQHF.

This clone was seen a single time. This chain connects TRBV3-1 (or the pseudogene TRBV3-2) to TRBJ2-1, with D maybe TRBD1 (7 bases). The CDR3 has 16 amino acids. Germline CDR1 and CDR2: LGHDT and YNNKEL (reference sequence). V dropped 4 bases and J dropped 0 bases, with 13 bases sitting between them. The chain's CDR3 is CASSPAGQNSYNEQFF. CDR3 coding DNA: TGTGCCAGCAGCCCCGCGGGACAGAACTCCTACAATGAGCAGTTCTTC.

J is TRBJ1-1 and V is TRBV18; 8 nucleotides line up with TRBD1. Trimming at V came to 6 bases and at J to 3 bases, leaving 6 bases not matched to a gene. Per germline, CDR1 KGHSH and CDR2 LQKENI. The CDR3 has 14 residues. The CDR3 DNA follows: TGTGCCAGCTCCCGCGGACAGGGTGACACTGAAGCTTTCTTT. As protein: CASSRGQGDTEAFF.

J is TRBJ1-2 and V is TRBV7-8; TRBD1 might be the D (6 bases). The CDR3 loop spans 13 amino acids. Trimming removed 2 bases at V and 8 bases at J, with 12 bases between. Germline-derived CDR1 and CDR2 are SGHVS and FQNEAQ. DNA of the CDR3: TGTGCCAGCAGCTTAAGGGGGGGCCAGGGCTACACCTTC. Protein: CASSLRGGQGYTF. Variable domain in full (rest from reference TRBV7-8 and TRBJ1-2): GAGVSQSPRYKVAKRGQDVALRCDPISGHVSLFWYQQALGQGPEFLTYFQNEAQLDKSGLPSDRFFAERPEGSVSTLKIQRTQQEDSAVYLCASSLRGGQGYTFGSGTRLTVV.

The chain carries TRBV6-6 and TRBJ2-6; D is uncertain. CDR1 and CDR2 (germline): MNHNY, SVGAGI (reference sequence). V lost 8 bases and J 0 bases, leaving 8 bases between the germline ends. This CDR3 is 14 amino acids long. The chain's CDR3 is CASRTSSGANVLTF. For the CDR3, the DNA is TGTGCCAGCCGGACGTCCTCTGGGGCCAACGTCCTGACTTTC.

This chain connects TRBV27 to TRBJ1-6; maybe TRBD1 (5 bases). The CDR3 runs 14 residues. Germline V lookup: CDR1 MNHEY, CDR2 SMNVEV (reference sequence). The V gene lost 1 base and the J gene lost 7 bases, with 8 bases spanning the gap. CDR3 coding DNA: TGTGCCAGCAGTTTATACGGGGGAAATTCACCCCTCCACTTT. Its translation: CASSLYGGNSPLHF.

This chain joins TRBV9 and TRBJ2-1, with 10 bases identical to TRBD2. The germline CDR1 and CDR2 sequences are SGDLS and YYNGEE. CDR3 length: 15 residues. Trimming took 1 base from V and 6 from J; bases not matched to a gene: 4. CDR3 nucleotides: TGTGCCAGCAGCGTATCTAGCGGGGGTGGCAATGAGCAGTTCTTC. This codes for CASSVSSGGGNEQFF.

A note on this clone: One end of the junction is discordant with germline, which a read error may explain. The chain's CDR3 is CASTNTRQSPSVF. CDR3 DNA: TGTGCCAGCACCAATACAAGACAGAGCCCGTCAGTCTTC. V gene TRBV7-9 combines with J gene TRBJ2-1, with D possibly TRBD1 on 5 matching bases. Germline V gene sequence: CDR1 SEHNR, CDR2 FQNEAQ (reference sequence). This CDR3 is built from 13 residues.

J is TRBJ1-1 and V is TRBV14; D ambiguous. This CDR3 has 11 residues. V was trimmed by 5 bases and J by 4 bases, leaving 5 bases between them. Germline CDR1 SGHDN, CDR2 FVKESK. CDR3 in amino acids: CASSVATEAFF. Written as DNA, the CDR3 is TGTGCCAGCAGCGTCGCCACTGAAGCTTTCTTT.

This sequence joins TRBV5-1 and TRBJ1-1, with a tentative D call TRBD1 (6 bases). V lost 1 base and J lost 0, with 7 bases in between. The CDR3 extends over 14 amino acids. CDR1 and CDR2 (germline): SGHRS, YFSETQ. The CDR3 region is CASSLTGLNTEAFF. CDR3 nucleotide sequence: TGCGCCAGCAGCTTGACAGGGCTGAACACTGAAGCTTTCTTT.

The chain links TRBV6-5 to TRBJ1-5; TRBD1 might be the D (6 bases). In germline, CDR1 is MNHEY, CDR2 SVGAGI. V shed 10 bases and J shed 4 bases, with 17 bases lying between them. This CDR3 region has 14 residues. The CDR3 bases are TGTGCCACCAAGCCAGGGGTTTGGAATCAGCCCCAGCATTTT. Translation gives CATKPGVWNQPQHF.

J is TRBJ1-5 and V is TRBV12-3 or TRBV12-4; no definite D call. Deletions cut 3 bases from V and 2 bases from J, with 2 bases between. This CDR3 has 12 amino acids. The CDR3 DNA is TGTGCCAGCAGTTTGGGCAATCAGCCCCAGCATTTT. Translating it yields CASSLGNQPQHF.